Each of the 8 T cell receptor beta chains below was sequenced from the same sample in a study of cytomegalovirus exposure and HLA in healthy donors. PCR primers comprised 60 Vbeta and 13 Jbeta primers. The repertoire was sequenced with immunoSEQ multiplex PCR; TCRdb's copy has only in-frame clones and lacks some. The table shows tens of thousands of clones, with around 80% occurring only once. The sample taken for sequencing was PBMCs. These receptors originate from a man in his forties or fifties in good health and CMV-seronegative.

The chain uses TRBV5-4 and TRBJ1-1, with 8 positions matching TRBD1. CDR3 size: 14 residues. Germline V gene lookup returns CDR1 SGHNT and CDR2 YYREEE (reference sequence). V dropped 4 bases and J dropped 0; count of bases not matched to a gene: 2. CDR3 sequence (DNA): TGTGCCAGCAGCCTACAGGGGGTGAACACTGAAGCTTTCTTT. This gives the protein CASSLQGVNTEAFF.

The chain joins TRBV10-2 to TRBJ2-2, with D possibly matching TRBD2 (6 bases). The germline gives CDR1 WSHSY, CDR2 SAAADI. The ends were cut back, 2 bases at V and 5 bases at J, with 12 bases in the middle. The CDR3 covers 15 residues. The CDR3 here is CASSEMGGRTGELFF. The CDR3 DNA is TGCGCCAGCAGTGAGATGGGGGGAAGGACCGGGGAGCTGTTTTTT.

This chain links TRBV6-1 with TRBJ2-5; D may be TRBD1 (5 bases). The CDR3 is made up of 11 amino acids. Trimming shortened V by 5 bases and J by 12 bases, and 13 bases separated the two germline ends. Germline V gene data show CDR1 as MNHNS and CDR2 as SASEGT. The CDR3 coding sequence is TGTGCCAGCAGTTATCAGGACAAGGAGTACTTC. This translates into CASSYQDKEYF.

The chain has TRBV5-4 and TRBJ2-7; possible D gene TRBD2, 6 bases. This CDR3 is built from 14 residues. CDR1 SGHNT and CDR2 YYREEE come from the germline V gene (reference sequence). V was trimmed by 4 bases and J by 0 bases, leaving 11 bases between them. DNA for the CDR3: TGTGCCAGCAGCCTGTTGGGGGGCTCCTACGAGCAGTACTTC. As protein: CASSLLGGSYEQYF.

This clone was recorded a few times. This chain connects TRBV7-9 to TRBJ2-5, with 13 nucleotides matching TRBD2. CDR1 SEHNR and CDR2 FQNEAQ come from the germline V gene (reference sequence). Losses at the gene ends were 6 bases for V and 2 bases for J; bases not matched to a gene: 3. The CDR3 has 15 amino acids. The CDR3 coding sequence is TGTGCCAGCAGTGAACTAGCGGGGGGGCAAGAGACCCAGTACTTC. Translated, it gives CASSELAGGQETQYF.

V usage is TRBV14 and J usage is TRBJ2-7; D unresolved. CDR3 length equals 14 residues. V was pared by 1 base and J by 6 bases, with 13 bases between. Germline CDR1 SGHDN, CDR2 FVKESK. Here the CDR3 reads CASSQVSGPREQYF. The CDR3 coding sequence is TGTGCCAGCAGCCAAGTATCCGGTCCGCGCGAGCAGTACTTC.

The rearrangement links TRBV28 to TRBJ2-3; no firm D call. Germline-derived CDR1 and CDR2 are MDHEN and SYDVKM. V gave up 6 bases and J gave up 5 bases, with 24 bases separating them. The CDR3 length is 17 residues. This CDR3 reads CASSSIKVLSSLDTQYF. DNA of the CDR3: TGTGCCAGCAGCTCTATCAAAGTTCTTAGTAGTTTAGATACGCAGTATTTT.

Regarding this clone: The same CDR3 also results from other DNA sequences found in this sample. J is TRBJ1-1 and V is TRBV7-9, with D possibly matching TRBD1 (6 bases). V lost 3 bases and J 1 base, leaving 6 bases between the germline ends. CDR3 size: 13 residues. Germline V gene lookup returns CDR1 SEHNR and CDR2 FQNEAQ (reference sequence). CDR3 coding DNA: TGTGCCAGCAGCTTGGACAGGAACACTGAAGCTTTCTTT. Amino acids: CASSLDRNTEAFF. The entire variable domain, with the rest obtained from reference TRBV7-9 and TRBJ1-1, is as follows: DTGVSQNPRHKITKRGQNVTFRCDPISEHNRLYWYRQTLGQGPEFLTYFQNEAQLEKSRLLSDRFSAERPKGSFSTLEIQRTEQGDSAMYLCASSLDRNTEAFFGQGTRLTVV.